Here is one T cell receptor (beta chain) with its context. No antigen is known for it. Qualities for individual bases were not recorded, and no much larger clone is one base off. Patients with a history of autoimmune disease or receiving systemic immunosuppression were excluded from the trial. Peripheral blood for TCR sequencing was drawn from every dose cohort at baseline, at cycle 4 day 1 and at cycle 7 day 1. Samples came from an open-label, multicenter, first-in-human phase I dose-escalation trial of ivuxolimab. Adults with locally advanced or metastatic head and neck squamous cell, hepatocellular, melanoma or renal cell carcinoma were enrolled in the trial. Before TCR sequencing, CD4+ T cells and CD8+ T cells were sorted from peripheral blood as separate populations. To sequence the TCRbeta CDR3 region, genomic DNA was isolated from the sorted cells. The immunoSEQ Assay was used for sequencing of TCRbeta CDR3 regions. TCRdb mirrors the immuneACCESS table, restricted to in-frame sequences. Some clones are absent from its copies; in checked studies, under half trace to an unresolved V gene, and the reason for the others is unknown. Present in this sample are tens of thousands of clones, less than 90% of which were seen just once. The ten largest clonotypes hold approximately 7.5% of the sample.

The germline V gene yields MNHEY for CDR1 and SVGAGI for CDR2. The junction carries 15 bases between V and J, which are trimmed by 1 base and 2 bases respectively. From its cysteine to its phenylalanine, the CDR3 spans 16 amino acids. The kept DNA is CDR3 alone, 48 bases in frame from the first base. The record originates from a study of OX40 agonist ivuxolimab in advanced cancers. Regarding the complete study: Ivuxolimab was an agonistic, fully human IgG2 monoclonal antibody directed against OX40 (CD134), a costimulatory receptor. A male proportion of 70% to 90% and a mean age of about 60 years, ranging from roughly 23 to 80, were recorded for the dose-escalation cohort. The paper describes the monotherapy dose-escalation part (N of about 52 patients) of the phase I trial of ivuxolimab. Intravenous ivuxolimab was administered to patients every 2 weeks at six dose levels: 0.01, 0.1, 0.3, 1.5, 3 and 10 mg/kg. The point of sequencing TCRbeta in the periphery was to test whether ivuxolimab changed TCR sequence diversity and drove clonal T-cell expansion. Of the roughly 51 patients in dose escalation, about 20 had hepatocellular carcinoma, approximately 15 had melanoma, 9 had renal cell carcinoma and 9 had head and neck cancer. Patients were allowed to have had prior anti-PD-1, anti-PD-L1 or anti-CTLA-4 therapy, and approximately 40% of the dose-escalation patients had previously received checkpoint inhibitors. Partial responses were achieved by three dose-escalation patients, of whom one had hepatocellular carcinoma and two had cutaneous melanoma.

What the work shows at the level of the full study, not this receptor alone: Low levels of normalized T-cell clonal expansion were also seen in some patients who did not respond. After ivuxolimab, more expanded clones were found on average in CD8+ T cells than in CD4+ T cells. In the 0.1-3.0 mg/kg groups, partial responders were among the patients with the lowest normalized peripheral clonal expansion, particularly in CD8+ T cells. Which antigens the clonally expanded peripheral T cells were specific for was not determined. At doses from 0.1 to 3.0 mg/kg, clonal expansion was seen in both CD4+ and CD8+ blood T cells between baseline and week 6.

This sequence was found in an adult with an advanced solid tumor such as melanoma, head and neck, liver or kidney cancer. Sequencing used CD4+ or CD8+ T cells sorted from blood, obtained in a trial of the OX40 agonist ivuxolimab. The chain couples TRBV6-5 to TRBJ2-7; TRBD2 is a possible D gene, resting on 5 matching bases. The CDR3 region reads CASSYFGGPRPYEQYF. The bases are TGTGCCAGCAGTTACTTCGGCGGGCCACGTCCCTACGAGCAGTACTTC.